Below, 8 T cell receptor beta chains from the same sample are listed, as sequenced in a study of blood T cells in healthy people across ages. Next came a second PCR, run for about 6 to 11 cycles, which used a sample-barcoded 5' primer along with a J-beta primer mix. TCRdb re-derived calls from the 5' RACE reads in MiXCR, one entry per CDR3 protein. The table lists 1.2 million to 1.5 million distinct CDR3 sequences, 40% to 50% of them singletons. The material sequenced was blood. Receptors originate from a woman under 30 in good health.

This clonotype has only a few counts. The V and J genes are TRBV18 and TRBJ1-1; perhaps TRBD1 as D (5 bases). Between the trimmed V and J ends, which lost 4 bases and 0 bases, there was a span of 18 bases. Per the germline V gene, CDR1 is KGHSH and CDR2 is LQKENI. This CDR3 comprises 17 residues. The CDR3 loop reads CASSHSSGTGMNTEAFF. The CDR3, as DNA: TGTGCCAGCTCACACAGCTCGGGAACAGGAATGAACACTGAAGCTTTCTTT.

This clonotype was counted between two and nine times. J is TRBJ2-3 and V is TRBV20-1; D is perhaps TRBD1 or TRBD2 (6 bases each). The CDR3 covers 12 residues. The V gene's germline CDR1 is DFQATT and CDR2 SNEGSKA (reference sequence). Trimming took off 5 bases at V and 10 bases at J, with 16 bases between the two ends. Here the CDR3 DNA reads TGCAGTGCTTCCCCGGGCGGGACACCGCAGTATTTT. The encoded protein is CSASPGGTPQYF.

The chain is built from TRBV19 and TRBJ2-1, with D perhaps TRBD2 (7 bases). Trimming pared 6 bases from V and 5 bases from J, leaving 14 bases between. Germline CDR1 is LNHDA and CDR2 is SQIVND (reference sequence). There are 14 residues in the CDR3. The DNA for the CDR3 is TGTGCCAGTAGATGGGGGGGCAGTAACAATGAGCAGTTCTTC. The encoded protein is CASRWGGSNNEQFF.

The rearrangement links TRBV29-1 to TRBJ1-4; D not resolved. V was shortened by 5 bases and J by 0 bases, with 7 bases between the two germline ends. This CDR3 comprises 13 residues. Germline V gene lookup returns CDR1 SQVTM and CDR2 ANQGSEA. The CDR3 sequence: CSVRPATNEKLFF. CDR3 coding DNA: TGCAGCGTTAGGCCCGCAACTAATGAAAAACTGTTTTTT.

A few counts support this clonotype. The gene calls are TRBV20-1 and TRBJ2-3, with 7 bases identical to TRBD2. This CDR3 has 15 amino acids. Germline CDR1 is DFQATT and CDR2 is SNEGSKA (reference sequence). V lost 7 bases and J lost 0; bases outside the gene matches: 10. For the CDR3, the DNA is TGCAGTGGGCGGGAGTCTCCCGGGAGCACAGATACGCAGTATTTT. Protein product: CSGRESPGSTDTQYF.

A note on this clonotype: One junction end disagrees with the germline gene, perhaps due to a read error. The gene calls are TRBV28 and TRBJ2-5; D is perhaps TRBD1 or TRBD2 (7 bases each). This CDR3 has 15 residues. From germline, CDR1 is MDHEN and CDR2 SYDVKM. The CDR3 here is CASSSKPTGREAQYF. CDR3 nucleotides: TGTGCTAGCAGTTCTAAACCGACAGGGAGGGAGGCCCAGTACTTC.

The chain couples TRBV7-9 to TRBJ1-2; 7 nucleotides agree with TRBD1. The CDR3 length is 15 residues. After removal of 2 bases from V and 2 bases from J, the junction contained 5 bases not matched to a gene. Germline V gives CDR1 SEHNR, CDR2 FQNEAQ (reference sequence). The CDR3 coding sequence is TGTGCCAGCAGCTTACCACCAGGGGGAAACTATGGCTACACCTTC. Its protein product is CASSLPPGGNYGYTF. Drawing the rest from reference TRBV7-9 and TRBJ1-2, the complete variable domain is DTGVSQNPRHKITKRGQNVTFRCDPISEHNRLYWYRQTLGQGPEFLTYFQNEAQLEKSRLLSDRFSAERPKGSFSTLEIQRTEQGDSAMYLCASSLPPGGNYGYTFGSGTRLTVV.

In its sample, this clonotype was seen a few times. This chain links TRBV20-1 with TRBJ1-5; unclear D gene. Germline V gene data show CDR1 as DFQATT and CDR2 as SNEGSKA (reference sequence). The CDR3 sequence is 13 residues long. The V end was cut by 0 bases, the J end by 0 bases, with 3 bases between. The CDR3 DNA reads as TGCAGTGCTAGAGAGAATAGCAATCAGCCCCAGCATTTT. Protein sequence: CSARENSNQPQHF.